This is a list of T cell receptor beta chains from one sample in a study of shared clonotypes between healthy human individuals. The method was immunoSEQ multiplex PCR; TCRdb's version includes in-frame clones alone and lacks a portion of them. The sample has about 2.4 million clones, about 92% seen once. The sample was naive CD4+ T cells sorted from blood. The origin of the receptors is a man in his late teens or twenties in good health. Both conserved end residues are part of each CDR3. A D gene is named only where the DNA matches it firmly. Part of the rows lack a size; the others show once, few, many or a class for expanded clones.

CDR3: CASSPTSGGSTDTQYF
V: TRBV5-1
D: TRBD2
size: -
J: TRBJ2-3

CDR3: CASSRWGGTYNSPLHF
V: TRBV14
D: -
size: -
J: TRBJ1-6

CDR3: CASSVSTSRVDEQYF
V: TRBV9
D: -
size: -
J: TRBJ2-7

CDR3: CASSRARQVNTEAFF
V: TRBV4-3
D: -
size: -
J: TRBJ1-1

CDR3: CASSEAQTGLGETQYF
V: TRBV6-1
D: -
size: -
J: TRBJ2-5

CDR3: CASSPTSGISNEQFF
V: TRBV19
D: TRBD2
size: -
J: TRBJ2-1

CDR3: CASSLDFTGELFF
V: TRBV5-1
D: -
size: -
J: TRBJ2-2

CDR3: CASSLSLTNTEAFF
V: TRBV11-2
D: -
size: -
J: TRBJ1-1

CDR3: CASSLAEVNHEQYF
V: TRBV5-1
D: -
size: -
J: TRBJ2-7

CDR3: CATGLAGQETQYF
V: TRBV5-4
D: TRBD2
size: -
J: TRBJ2-5

CDR3: CASSFRQGGTGELFF
V: TRBV28
D: -
size: -
J: TRBJ2-2

CDR3: CASNNYNEQFF
V: TRBV7-9
D: -
size: once
J: TRBJ2-1

CDR3: CAIRPRVTNSNTEAFF
V: TRBV10-3
D: -
size: -
J: TRBJ1-1

CDR3: CASSFLSSYEQYF
V: TRBV13
D: -
size: -
J: TRBJ2-7

CDR3: CASRATVSNQPQHF
V: TRBV6-5
D: -
size: -
J: TRBJ1-5

CDR3: CASSYVTYDYGYTF
V: TRBV6-6
D: -
size: -
J: TRBJ1-2

CDR3: CASSLADRINEKLFF
V: TRBV7-9
D: -
size: -
J: TRBJ1-4

CDR3: CASITTGTGRSTEAFF
V: TRBV19
D: TRBD1
size: -
J: TRBJ1-1

CDR3: CAIRGLEILKLANYGYTF
V: TRBV10-3
D: -
size: -
J: TRBJ1-2

CDR3: CASSADRGGYNEQFF
V: TRBV2
D: TRBD1
size: -
J: TRBJ2-1

CDR3: CASSLKTSEERDTQYF
V: TRBV9
D: TRBD2
size: -
J: TRBJ2-3

CDR3: CASSAQGLGGKLFF
V: TRBV10-2
D: -
size: -
J: TRBJ1-4

CDR3: CASSQGPSGSTNTGELFF
V: TRBV4-3
D: TRBD2
size: -
J: TRBJ2-2